The 10 T cell receptor beta chains below come from one sample, sequenced in a study of cytomegalovirus exposure and HLA in healthy donors. In the PCR, 60 Vbeta and 13 Jbeta primers were used. The method was immunoSEQ multiplex PCR; TCRdb's version includes in-frame clones alone and lacks a portion of them. The sample records some 130,000 clones, around 79% being singletons. Sequencing used PBMCs. The receptor source for this set is a woman aged 40 to 50 in good health and CMV-seronegative.

The chain is built from TRBV15 and TRBJ1-2; 9 bases line up with TRBD1. Germline CDR1 and CDR2: LNHNV and YYDKDF (reference sequence). The trim removed 6 bases at V and 4 bases at J, leaving 6 bases unmatched. The CDR3 contains 14 residues. In DNA form, the CDR3 reads TGTGCCACCAGTTTGGGACAGGGATCCTATGGCTACACCTTC. Translation gives CATSLGQGSYGYTF.

The V and J genes are TRBV5-1 and TRBJ1-4, with 7 bases aligning to TRBD1. Losses at the gene ends were 4 bases for V and 7 bases for J; bases not matched to a gene: 10. The germline CDR1 and CDR2 sequences are SGHRS and YFSETQ. This CDR3 is 15 amino acids long. As DNA, the CDR3 is TGCGCCAGCAGCGCAGGGGGGACGTCAGGTGAAAAACTGTTTTTT. This codes for CASSAGGTSGEKLFF.

The chain is built from TRBV6-1 and TRBJ2-7; 10 bases are shared with TRBD1. The CDR3 extends over 16 amino acids. Trimming cost V 6 bases and J 6 bases; bases outside gene matches: 14. Germline CDR1 MNHNS, CDR2 SASEGT. The CDR3 DNA follows: TGTGCCAGCAGGGAAAACGACAGGGGGCGCAGAAGCGAGCAGTACTTC. Amino acid sequence: CASRENDRGRRSEQYF.

This chain links TRBV6-5 with TRBJ1-6; D is perhaps TRBD1 (6 bases). Germline assignment: CDR1 MNHEY and CDR2 SVGAGI. The CDR3 is made up of 15 amino acids. The V gene lost 7 bases and the J gene lost 3 bases, with 13 bases spanning the gap. The CDR3 nucleotides read TGTGCCAGCAAGATACAGGGCTACTATAATTCACCCCTCCACTTT. Its protein product is CASKIQGYYNSPLHF.

The chain links TRBV6-5 to TRBJ2-5; 14 nucleotides agree with TRBD2. CDR3 length equals 15 residues. Germline loops: CDR1 MNHEY, CDR2 SVGAGI. The trim removed 6 bases at V and 4 bases at J, leaving 4 bases unmatched. This CDR3 reads CASSRLAGGRETQYF. The CDR3 DNA reads as TGTGCCAGCAGCAGACTAGCGGGGGGGAGAGAGACCCAGTACTTC.

The rearrangement uses TRBV30 and TRBJ1-5, with D possibly being TRBD1 (6 bases). The CDR3 sequence is 14 residues long. Germline assignment: CDR1 GTSNPN and CDR2 SVGIG (reference sequence). Trimming shortened V by 2 bases and J by 3 bases, and 11 bases separated the two germline ends. The DNA for the CDR3 is TGTGCCTGGAGTCAAAACAGGGACAATCAGCCCCAGCATTTT. Translation gives CAWSQNRDNQPQHF.

The chain links TRBV5-1 to TRBJ2-7, with TRBD1 identical over 10 bases. The CDR3 runs to 15 residues. V lost 2 bases and J lost 6; bases outside the gene matches: 8. Germline-derived CDR1 and CDR2 are SGHRS and YFSETQ. The DNA of the CDR3 is TGCGCCAGCAGCTTTAGGTCCGGGACAGGGGTCGAGCAGTACTTC. The encoded protein is CASSFRSGTGVEQYF. Variable domain in full (rest from reference TRBV5-1 and TRBJ2-7): KAGVTQTPRYLIKTRGQQVTLSCSPISGHRSVSWYQQTPGQGLQFLFEYFSETQRNKGNFPGRFSGRQFSNSRSEMNVSTLELGDSALYLCASSFRSGTGVEQYFGPGTRLTVT.

The V gene is TRBV5-6, the J gene TRBJ2-7; 10 positions agree with TRBD2. V trimming: 2 bases; J trimming: 1 base; junction bases outside the gene matches: 6. Per germline, CDR1 SGHDT and CDR2 YYEEEE. CDR3 length: 16 residues. CDR3 amino acids: CASSLRTSGPSYEQYF. The DNA for the CDR3 is TGTGCCAGCAGCTTAAGGACTAGCGGACCTTCCTACGAGCAGTACTTC.

The rearrangement links TRBV16 to TRBJ1-2, with D possibly TRBD1 on 5 matching bases. CDR3 length: 16 amino acids. Trimming removed 2 bases at V and 4 bases at J, with 17 bases between. Germline CDR1 KGHSY, CDR2 FQNENV. CDR3 in DNA: TGTGCCAGCAGCCAACAATACCCGGCAGACAGCTATGGCTACACCTTC. This encodes CASSQQYPADSYGYTF.

The chain employs TRBV5-1 and TRBJ2-1; 7 bases are a match to TRBD2. CDR1 is SGHRS, CDR2 YFSETQ, per germline. V was clipped by 3 bases and J by 8 bases; unmatched bases: 5. This CDR3 has 13 residues. The CDR3 here is CASSSPGLYEQFF. CDR3 DNA sequence: TGCGCCAGCAGCTCGCCGGGACTATATGAGCAGTTCTTC.